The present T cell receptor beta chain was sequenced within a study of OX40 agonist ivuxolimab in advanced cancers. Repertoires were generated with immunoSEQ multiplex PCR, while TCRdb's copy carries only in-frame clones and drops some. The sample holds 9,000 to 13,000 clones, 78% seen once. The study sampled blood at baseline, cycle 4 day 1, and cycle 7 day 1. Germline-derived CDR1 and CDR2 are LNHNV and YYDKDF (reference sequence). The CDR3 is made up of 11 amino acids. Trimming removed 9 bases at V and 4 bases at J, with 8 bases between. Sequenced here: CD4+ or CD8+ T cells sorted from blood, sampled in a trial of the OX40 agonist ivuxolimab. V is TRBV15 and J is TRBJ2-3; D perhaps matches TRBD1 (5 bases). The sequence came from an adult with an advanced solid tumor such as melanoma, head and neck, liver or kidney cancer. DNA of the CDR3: TGTGCCACGGCGACAGCAGATACGCAGTATTTT. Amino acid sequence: CATATADTQYF.